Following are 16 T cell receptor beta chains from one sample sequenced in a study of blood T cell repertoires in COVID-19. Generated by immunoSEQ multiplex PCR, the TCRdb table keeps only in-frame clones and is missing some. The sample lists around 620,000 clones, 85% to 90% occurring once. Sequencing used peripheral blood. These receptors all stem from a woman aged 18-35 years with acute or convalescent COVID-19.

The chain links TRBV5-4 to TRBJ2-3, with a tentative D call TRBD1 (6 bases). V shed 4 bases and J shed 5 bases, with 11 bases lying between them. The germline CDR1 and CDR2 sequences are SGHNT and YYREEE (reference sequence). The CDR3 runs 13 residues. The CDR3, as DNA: TGTGCCAGCAGCGCCGACAGGCAAGATACGCAGTATTTT. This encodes CASSADRQDTQYF. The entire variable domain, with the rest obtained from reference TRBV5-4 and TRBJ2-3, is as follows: ETGVTQSPTHLIKTRGQQVTLRCSSQSGHNTVSWYQQALGQGPQFIFQYYREEENGRGNFPPRFSGLQFPNYSSELNVNALELDDSALYLCASSADRQDTQYFGPGTRLTVL.

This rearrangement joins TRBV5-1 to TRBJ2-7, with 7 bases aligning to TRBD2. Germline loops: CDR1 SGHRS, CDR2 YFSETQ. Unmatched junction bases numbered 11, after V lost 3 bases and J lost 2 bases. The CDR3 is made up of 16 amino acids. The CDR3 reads CASSWDIAGNPYEQYF. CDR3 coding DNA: TGCGCCAGCAGCTGGGATATAGCGGGTAACCCCTACGAGCAGTACTTC.

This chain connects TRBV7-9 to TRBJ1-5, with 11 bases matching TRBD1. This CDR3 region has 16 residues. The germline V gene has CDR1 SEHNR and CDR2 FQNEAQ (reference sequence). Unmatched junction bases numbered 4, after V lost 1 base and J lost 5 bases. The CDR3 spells CASSLDRDRGDQPQHF. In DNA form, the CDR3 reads TGTGCCAGCAGCTTAGACAGGGACAGGGGGGATCAGCCCCAGCATTTT.

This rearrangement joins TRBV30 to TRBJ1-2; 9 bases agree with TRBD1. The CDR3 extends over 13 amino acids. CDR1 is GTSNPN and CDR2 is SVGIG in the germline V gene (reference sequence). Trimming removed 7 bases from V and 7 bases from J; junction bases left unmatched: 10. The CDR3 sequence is CAYRDRVITGYTF. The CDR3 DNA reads TGTGCCTACCGGGACAGGGTTATAACTGGCTACACCTTC.

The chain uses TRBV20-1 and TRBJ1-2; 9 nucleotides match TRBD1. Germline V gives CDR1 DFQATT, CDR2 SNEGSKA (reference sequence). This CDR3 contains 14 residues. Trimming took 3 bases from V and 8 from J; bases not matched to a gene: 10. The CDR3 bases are TGCAGTGCTAGTCCCGGGACAGGGAGGAAGGGCTACACCTTC. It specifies CSASPGTGRKGYTF.

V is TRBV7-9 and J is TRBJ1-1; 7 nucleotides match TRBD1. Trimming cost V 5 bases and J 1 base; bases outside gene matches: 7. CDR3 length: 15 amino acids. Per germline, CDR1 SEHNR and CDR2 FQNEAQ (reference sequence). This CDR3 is CASSPTGSTNTEAFF. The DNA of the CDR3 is TGTGCCAGCAGCCCGACAGGGAGTACGAACACTGAAGCTTTCTTT.

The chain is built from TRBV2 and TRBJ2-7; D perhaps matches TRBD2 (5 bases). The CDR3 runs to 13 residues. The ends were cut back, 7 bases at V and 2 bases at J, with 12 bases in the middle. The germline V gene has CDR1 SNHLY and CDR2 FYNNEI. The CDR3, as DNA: TGTGCCAGCATGTGGCGGGCGGCCTACGAGCAGTACTTC. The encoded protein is CASMWRAAYEQYF.

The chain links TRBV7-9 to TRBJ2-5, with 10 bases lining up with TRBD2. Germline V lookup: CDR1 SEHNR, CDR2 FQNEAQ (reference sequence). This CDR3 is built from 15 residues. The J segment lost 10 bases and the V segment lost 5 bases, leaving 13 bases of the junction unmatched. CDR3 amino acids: CASSPPGLAILSQYF. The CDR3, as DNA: TGTGCCAGCAGCCCCCCGGGACTAGCGATTTTGAGCCAGTACTTC.

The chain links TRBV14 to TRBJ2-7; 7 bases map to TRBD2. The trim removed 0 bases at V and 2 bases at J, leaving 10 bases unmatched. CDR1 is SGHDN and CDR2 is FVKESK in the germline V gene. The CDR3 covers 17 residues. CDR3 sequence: CASSQDGGAGTPYEQYF. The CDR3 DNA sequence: TGTGCCAGCAGCCAAGATGGAGGAGCGGGGACTCCCTACGAGCAGTACTTC.

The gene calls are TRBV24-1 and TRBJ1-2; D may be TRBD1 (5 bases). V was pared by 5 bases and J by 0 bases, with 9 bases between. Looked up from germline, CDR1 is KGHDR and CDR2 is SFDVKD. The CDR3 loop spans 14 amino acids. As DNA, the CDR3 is TGTGCCACCAGTGGGGGGGGAGCTAACTATGGCTACACCTTC. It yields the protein CATSGGGANYGYTF.

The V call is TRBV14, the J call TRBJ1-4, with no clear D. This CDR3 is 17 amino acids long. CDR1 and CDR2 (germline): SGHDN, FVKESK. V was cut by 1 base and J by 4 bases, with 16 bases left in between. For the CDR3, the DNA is TGTGCCAGCAGCCAAGTACCGGTGTCCGCCTATAATGAAAAACTGTTTTTT. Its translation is CASSQVPVSAYNEKLFF.

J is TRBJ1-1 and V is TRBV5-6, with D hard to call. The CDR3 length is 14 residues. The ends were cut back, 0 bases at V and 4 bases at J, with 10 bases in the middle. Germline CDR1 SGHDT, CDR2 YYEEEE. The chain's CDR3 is CASSLVSGSTEAFF. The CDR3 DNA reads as TGTGCCAGCAGCTTGGTTTCGGGATCCACTGAAGCTTTCTTT.

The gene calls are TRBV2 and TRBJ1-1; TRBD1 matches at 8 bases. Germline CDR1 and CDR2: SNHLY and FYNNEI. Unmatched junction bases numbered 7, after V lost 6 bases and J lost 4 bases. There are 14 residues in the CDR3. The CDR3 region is CASRDDRGSTEAFF. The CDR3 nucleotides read TGTGCCAGCAGAGACGACAGGGGTAGCACTGAAGCTTTCTTT.

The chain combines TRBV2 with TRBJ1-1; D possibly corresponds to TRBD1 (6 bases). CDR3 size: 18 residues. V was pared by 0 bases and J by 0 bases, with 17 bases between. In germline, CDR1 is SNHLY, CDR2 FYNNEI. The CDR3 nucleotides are TGTGCCAGCAGTGAAGCTAGATACAGGGTGGGCTTGAACACTGAAGCTTTCTTT. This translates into CASSEARYRVGLNTEAFF.

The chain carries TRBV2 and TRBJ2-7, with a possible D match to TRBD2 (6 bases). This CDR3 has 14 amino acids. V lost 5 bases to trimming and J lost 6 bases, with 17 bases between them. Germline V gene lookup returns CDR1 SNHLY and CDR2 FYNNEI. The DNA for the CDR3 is TGTGCCAGCAGTTTTCGGGGGAGCTCTGGCGAGCAGTACTTC. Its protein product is CASSFRGSSGEQYF.

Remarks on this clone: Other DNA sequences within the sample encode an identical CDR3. DNA for the CDR3: TGTGCCAGCTCACCATCGGCGGGGGGATCCACAGATACGCAGTATTTT. Its protein product is CASSPSAGGSTDTQYF. The chain is built from TRBV18 and TRBJ2-3; 8 nucleotides match TRBD2. The CDR3 loop spans 16 amino acids. CDR1 and CDR2 from the germline V gene are KGHSH and LQKENI. Trimming removed 2 bases from V and 2 bases from J; junction bases left unmatched: 6.